A selection of T cell receptor beta chains follows, all from one sample in a study of CD8 T cells in ankylosing spondylitis. Using its own MiXCR run on the 5' RACE reads, TCRdb lists one record per CDR3 protein. Among fewer than 200,000 distinct CDR3 sequences listed, around 17% were seen once. Specimen: blood, either unsorted or a sorted T cell fraction (not recorded which). All receptors come from a male donor with ankylosing spondylitis or in good health (not recorded which). CDR3s include the opening cysteine and the closing phenylalanine or tryptophan. The D gene is left open where the match is weak. Not every row has a clone size; where given, it reads once, few, many or a size class.

j_call: TRBJ2-7; d_call: -; v_call: TRBV3-1; cdr3_length: 14; clone_size: -; cdr3_nt: TGTGCCAGCAGCCAAGGGAGGGCCGTCTACGAGCAGTACTTC; cdr3_aa: CASSQGRAVYEQYF
j_call: TRBJ2-1; d_call: -; v_call: TRBV2; cdr3_length: 14; clone_size: many; cdr3_nt: TGTGCCAGCAGTGAATTAGTGTCCTACAATGAGCAGTTCTTC; cdr3_aa: CASSELVSYNEQFF
j_call: TRBJ2-3; d_call: TRBD1; v_call: TRBV20-1; cdr3_length: 16; clone_size: -; cdr3_nt: TGCAGTGCTAGAGAAGGTGGCAGGGGGTGGACAGATACGCAGTATTTT; cdr3_aa: CSAREGGRGWTDTQYF
j_call: TRBJ2-5; d_call: TRBD1; v_call: TRBV18; cdr3_length: 14; clone_size: few; cdr3_nt: TGTGCCAGCTCACCACCGGGACAGATGGAGACCCAGTACTTC; cdr3_aa: CASSPPGQMETQYF
j_call: TRBJ2-7; d_call: TRBD2; v_call: TRBV27; cdr3_length: 14; clone_size: many; cdr3_nt: TGTGCCAGCAGTCTGCAAAGCGGGAGACACGAGCAGTACTTC; cdr3_aa: CASSLQSGRHEQYF
j_call: TRBJ2-2; d_call: -; v_call: TRBV5-1; cdr3_length: 15; clone_size: many; cdr3_nt: TGCGCCAGCAGCTTGAATCCGGGGGCTGGCGGGGAGCTGTTTTTT; cdr3_aa: CASSLNPGAGGELFF
j_call: TRBJ2-7; d_call: TRBD1; v_call: TRBV30; cdr3_length: 15; clone_size: many; cdr3_nt: TGTGCCTGGAGTGCGGGACAGGCGAGCTCCTACGAGCAGTACTTC; cdr3_aa: CAWSAGQASSYEQYF
j_call: TRBJ1-5; d_call: -; v_call: TRBV30; cdr3_length: 13; clone_size: few; cdr3_nt: TGTGCCTGGAGTCTTCGGGGACGGCAGCCCCAGCATTTT; cdr3_aa: CAWSLRGRQPQHF
j_call: TRBJ1-1; d_call: -; v_call: TRBV29-1; cdr3_length: 13; clone_size: -; cdr3_nt: TGCAGCGTTGTCCCGGGGACGAACGCTGAAGCTTTCTTT; cdr3_aa: CSVVPGTNAEAFF
j_call: TRBJ2-3; d_call: -; v_call: TRBV6-5; cdr3_length: 15; clone_size: many; cdr3_nt: TGTGCCAGCAGTTACTCGCCCCACCTCACAGATACGCAGTATTTT; cdr3_aa: CASSYSPHLTDTQYF
j_call: TRBJ2-3; d_call: -; v_call: TRBV4-1; cdr3_length: 13; clone_size: medium-sized; cdr3_nt: TGCGCCAGCAGAGGGGAGTTGACAGATACGCAGTATTTT; cdr3_aa: CASRGELTDTQYF
j_call: TRBJ1-4; d_call: TRBD1; v_call: TRBV6-5; cdr3_length: 16; clone_size: many; cdr3_nt: TGTGCCAGCAGTTACTCGACTTTGGCAGGGGGTGAAAAACTGTTTTTT; cdr3_aa: CASSYSTLAGGEKLFF
j_call: TRBJ2-3; d_call: TRBD1; v_call: TRBV28; cdr3_length: 14; clone_size: -; cdr3_nt: TGTGCCAGCAGGACGGACAGGGAAACAGATACGCAGTATTTT; cdr3_aa: CASRTDRETDTQYF
j_call: TRBJ2-1; d_call: TRBD1; v_call: TRBV5-1; cdr3_length: 15; clone_size: -; cdr3_nt: TGCGCCAGCAGCTTGGATGGGACAGACTACAATGAGCAGTTCTTC; cdr3_aa: CASSLDGTDYNEQFF
j_call: TRBJ2-2; d_call: -; v_call: TRBV20-1; cdr3_length: 14; clone_size: many; cdr3_nt: TGCAGTGCTAGAGATCCCCGGACTCCCGGGGAGCTGTTTTTT; cdr3_aa: CSARDPRTPGELFF
j_call: TRBJ2-7; d_call: TRBD2; v_call: TRBV4-1; cdr3_length: 15; clone_size: few; cdr3_nt: TGCGCCAGCAGCCAAGATAGCGGGTTCTCCTACGAGCAGTACTTC; cdr3_aa: CASSQDSGFSYEQYF
j_call: TRBJ2-1; d_call: -; v_call: TRBV29-1; cdr3_length: 12; clone_size: few; cdr3_nt: TGCAGCGTTGGGTTCCCCGGCAATGAGCAGTTCTTC; cdr3_aa: CSVGFPGNEQFF
j_call: TRBJ2-3; d_call: -; v_call: TRBV11-2; cdr3_length: 16; clone_size: -; cdr3_nt: TGTGCCAGCAGCTTAGTAGCGAGTAGCCACACAGATACGCAGTATTTT; cdr3_aa: CASSLVASSHTDTQYF
j_call: TRBJ2-7; d_call: -; v_call: TRBV5-1; cdr3_length: 14; clone_size: many; cdr3_nt: TGCGCCAGCAGCTTGGGCCAAATAAGGGACGAGCAGTACTTC; cdr3_aa: CASSLGQIRDEQYF
j_call: TRBJ1-5; d_call: -; v_call: TRBV28; cdr3_length: 12; clone_size: few; cdr3_nt: TGTGCGTGGGGATATAGCAATCAGCCCCAGCATTTT; cdr3_aa: CAWGYSNQPQHF
j_call: TRBJ2-2; d_call: -; v_call: TRBV6-6; cdr3_length: 11; clone_size: few; cdr3_nt: TGTGCCAGCTACAATGGGGGGGAGCTGTTTTTT; cdr3_aa: CASYNGGELFF
j_call: TRBJ1-4; d_call: TRBD1; v_call: TRBV20-1; cdr3_length: 14; clone_size: many; cdr3_nt: TGCAGTGCTAGCGGACAGGGGATTGGTGAAAAACTGTTTTTT; cdr3_aa: CSASGQGIGEKLFF
j_call: TRBJ1-1; d_call: -; v_call: TRBV5-1; cdr3_length: 11; clone_size: many; cdr3_nt: TGCGCCAGCAGCTTGGGGGAATTAGCTTTCTTT; cdr3_aa: CASSLGELAFF
j_call: TRBJ1-2; d_call: -; v_call: TRBV12-3/TRBV12-4; cdr3_length: 14; clone_size: -; cdr3_nt: TGTGCCAGCAGTTTGGGGCCCCTCGCGGGTGGCTACACCTTC; cdr3_aa: CASSLGPLAGGYTF
j_call: TRBJ2-5; d_call: -; v_call: TRBV20-1; cdr3_length: 13; clone_size: many; cdr3_nt: TGCAGTGCTGGAGCAGGTCCTCAAGAGACCCAGTACTTC; cdr3_aa: CSAGAGPQETQYF
j_call: TRBJ2-5; d_call: TRBD1; v_call: TRBV20-1; cdr3_length: 14; clone_size: few; cdr3_nt: TGCAGTGCTAGAAGACCGGGACAGGAAGAGACCCAGTACTTC; cdr3_aa: CSARRPGQEETQYF
j_call: TRBJ2-5; d_call: -; v_call: TRBV5-1; cdr3_length: 13; clone_size: many; cdr3_nt: TGCGCCAGCAGCCTAGGGAAAGCAGAGACCCAGTACTTC; cdr3_aa: CASSLGKAETQYF
j_call: TRBJ1-6; d_call: -; v_call: TRBV5-1; cdr3_length: 15; clone_size: many; cdr3_nt: TGCGCCAGCAGCCCCTTCGGACAGAAGAATTCACCCCTCCACTTT; cdr3_aa: CASSPFGQKNSPLHF
j_call: TRBJ2-2; d_call: TRBD2; v_call: TRBV10-2; cdr3_length: 18; clone_size: -; cdr3_nt: TGCGCCAGCAGTACAAGACCTAGCGGGAGGGCGGGCACCGGGGAGCTGTTTTTT; cdr3_aa: CASSTRPSGRAGTGELFF
j_call: TRBJ2-1; d_call: -; v_call: TRBV28; cdr3_length: 10; clone_size: few; cdr3_nt: TGTGCCAGCTTAGGGCTTGAGCAGTTCTTC; cdr3_aa: CASLGLEQFF
j_call: TRBJ2-2; d_call: -; v_call: TRBV24-1; cdr3_length: 16; clone_size: many; cdr3_nt: TGTGCCACCAGTGATTTGTTAACAGGGAACACCGGGGAGCTGTTTTTT; cdr3_aa: CATSDLLTGNTGELFF
j_call: TRBJ2-7; d_call: -; v_call: TRBV9; cdr3_length: 13; clone_size: -; cdr3_nt: TGTGCCAGCAGCGTAGATCTGGGCTACGAGCAGTACTTC; cdr3_aa: CASSVDLGYEQYF
j_call: TRBJ2-7; d_call: -; v_call: TRBV2; cdr3_length: 12; clone_size: -; cdr3_nt: TGTGCCAGCAGTGAGACGACAGAGTGGGAGTACTTC; cdr3_aa: CASSETTEWEYF
j_call: TRBJ2-1; d_call: TRBD2; v_call: TRBV28; cdr3_length: 15; clone_size: -; cdr3_nt: TGTGCCAGCAGGATAGCGGGAGAAACCTACAATGAGCAGTTCTTC; cdr3_aa: CASRIAGETYNEQFF
j_call: TRBJ2-7; d_call: TRBD1; v_call: TRBV12-3/TRBV12-4; cdr3_length: 13; clone_size: many; cdr3_nt: TGTGCCAGCAGTTCGACAGGGCCCTACGAGCAGTACTTC; cdr3_aa: CASSSTGPYEQYF
j_call: TRBJ2-7; d_call: -; v_call: TRBV6-6; cdr3_length: 24; clone_size: many; cdr3_nt: TGTGCCAGCAGTTACCGCCTAGGACCGGGACGGACAATTGGAGCGGTCGGAAGCTCCTACGAGCAGTACTTC; cdr3_aa: CASSYRLGPGRTIGAVGSSYEQYF
j_call: TRBJ1-2; d_call: -; v_call: TRBV2; cdr3_length: 14; clone_size: many; cdr3_nt: TGTGCCAGCATGCGGGGGCGGACCAACTATGGCTACACCTTC; cdr3_aa: CASMRGRTNYGYTF
j_call: TRBJ1-2; d_call: -; v_call: TRBV5-1; cdr3_length: 15; clone_size: many; cdr3_nt: TGCGCCAGCAGCTTGGGATCGACAGTTACCTATGGCTACACCTTC; cdr3_aa: CASSLGSTVTYGYTF
j_call: TRBJ1-2; d_call: TRBD1; v_call: TRBV12-3/TRBV12-4; cdr3_length: 17; clone_size: many; cdr3_nt: TGTGCCAGCAGTTTCGTGGTTGGGCAGGGGGGGATATATGGCTACACCTTC; cdr3_aa: CASSFVVGQGGIYGYTF
j_call: TRBJ1-1; d_call: -; v_call: TRBV5-1; cdr3_length: 11; clone_size: many; cdr3_nt: TGCGCCAGCAGCTTCGAAGGGGGAACTTTCTTT; cdr3_aa: CASSFEGGTFF
j_call: TRBJ2-1; d_call: TRBD2; v_call: TRBV5-1; cdr3_length: 14; clone_size: many; cdr3_nt: TGCGCCAGCAGCTTGCCGGGACTAGTTGATGAGCAGTTCTTC; cdr3_aa: CASSLPGLVDEQFF
j_call: TRBJ2-7; d_call: TRBD1; v_call: TRBV9; cdr3_length: 14; clone_size: many; cdr3_nt: TGTGCCAGCAGCCGACAGGGTCCCCTCTCCGAGCAGTACTTC; cdr3_aa: CASSRQGPLSEQYF
j_call: TRBJ2-1; d_call: TRBD1; v_call: TRBV28; cdr3_length: 11; clone_size: -; cdr3_nt: TGTGCCGGACAGGGGAGACGGGAGCAGTTCTTC; cdr3_aa: CAGQGRREQFF
j_call: TRBJ2-6; d_call: -; v_call: TRBV6-1; cdr3_length: 16; clone_size: many; cdr3_nt: TGTGCCAGCAGAGAAAGGGGCCTCTCTGGGGCCAACGTCCTGACTTTC; cdr3_aa: CASRERGLSGANVLTF
j_call: TRBJ1-1; d_call: -; v_call: TRBV20-1; cdr3_length: 14; clone_size: many; cdr3_nt: TGCAGTGCTAGAGAGGGGGCCGGGGACACTGAAGCTTTCTTT; cdr3_aa: CSAREGAGDTEAFF
j_call: TRBJ2-5; d_call: -; v_call: TRBV29-1; cdr3_length: 14; clone_size: -; cdr3_nt: TGCAGCGTTGAGTTTGTTGGCCGGGGAGAGACTCAGTACTTC; cdr3_aa: CSVEFVGRGETQYF
j_call: TRBJ1-2; d_call: -; v_call: TRBV19; cdr3_length: 13; clone_size: -; cdr3_nt: TGTGCCAGTAGTATGTCGGCTTTCTATGGCTACACCTTC; cdr3_aa: CASSMSAFYGYTF
j_call: TRBJ2-5; d_call: -; v_call: TRBV5-1; cdr3_length: 15; clone_size: -; cdr3_nt: TGCGCCAGCAGCTTGGTTACGGGACTGGGAGAGACCCAGTACTTC; cdr3_aa: CASSLVTGLGETQYF
j_call: TRBJ2-1; d_call: -; v_call: TRBV5-1; cdr3_length: 11; clone_size: many; cdr3_nt: TGCGCCAGCTGGGGTAACAATGAGCAGTTCTTC; cdr3_aa: CASWGNNEQFF
j_call: TRBJ2-3; d_call: -; v_call: TRBV5-4; cdr3_length: 14; clone_size: -; cdr3_nt: TGTGCCAGCAGCTCAGCCTGGGACACAGATACGCAGTATTTT; cdr3_aa: CASSSAWDTDTQYF
j_call: TRBJ2-7; d_call: -; v_call: TRBV12-3/TRBV12-4; cdr3_length: 15; clone_size: many; cdr3_nt: TGTGCCAGCAGTTTGATCTCCTGGGTCTCCTACGAGCAGTACTTC; cdr3_aa: CASSLISWVSYEQYF
j_call: TRBJ2-1; d_call: TRBD2; v_call: TRBV6-5; cdr3_length: 16; clone_size: -; cdr3_nt: TGTGCCAGCAGTTACTCCCTAGCGGAACCTTACAATGAGCAGTTCTTC; cdr3_aa: CASSYSLAEPYNEQFF
j_call: TRBJ2-7; d_call: TRBD2; v_call: TRBV5-1; cdr3_length: 14; clone_size: -; cdr3_nt: TGCGCCAGCAGATTGCGGGGTAGCGGGAACGAGCAGTACTTC; cdr3_aa: CASRLRGSGNEQYF
j_call: TRBJ2-3; d_call: TRBD2; v_call: TRBV2; cdr3_length: 16; clone_size: many; cdr3_nt: TGTGCCAGCGGTGGGAGGGAGCCCACTAGCACAGATACGCAGTATTTT; cdr3_aa: CASGGREPTSTDTQYF
j_call: TRBJ2-5; d_call: -; v_call: TRBV20-1; cdr3_length: 13; clone_size: many; cdr3_nt: TGCAGTGCAGTACTAAGCGTGCAAGAGACCCAGTACTTC; cdr3_aa: CSAVLSVQETQYF
j_call: TRBJ2-7; d_call: -; v_call: TRBV24-1; cdr3_length: 12; clone_size: once; cdr3_nt: TGTGCCACCAGTGATTTCAACGACGAGCAGTACTTC; cdr3_aa: CATSDFNDEQYF
j_call: TRBJ2-1; d_call: -; v_call: TRBV24-1; cdr3_length: 15; clone_size: many; cdr3_nt: TGTGCCACCAGTGATACAGGGACCTCCTACAATGAGCAGTTCTTC; cdr3_aa: CATSDTGTSYNEQFF